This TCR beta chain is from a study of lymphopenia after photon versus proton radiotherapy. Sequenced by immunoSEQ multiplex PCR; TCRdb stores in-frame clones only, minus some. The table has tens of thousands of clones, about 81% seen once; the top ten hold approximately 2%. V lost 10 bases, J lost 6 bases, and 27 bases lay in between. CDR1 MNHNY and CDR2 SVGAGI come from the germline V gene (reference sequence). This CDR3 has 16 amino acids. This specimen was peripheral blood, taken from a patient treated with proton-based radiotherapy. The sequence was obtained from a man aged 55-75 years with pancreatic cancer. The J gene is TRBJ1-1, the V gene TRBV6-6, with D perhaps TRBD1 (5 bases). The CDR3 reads CATLFRVGPGVSEAFF. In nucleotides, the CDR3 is TGTGCCACACTATTCAGGGTGGGGCCGGGTGTTTCTGAAGCTTTCTTT.